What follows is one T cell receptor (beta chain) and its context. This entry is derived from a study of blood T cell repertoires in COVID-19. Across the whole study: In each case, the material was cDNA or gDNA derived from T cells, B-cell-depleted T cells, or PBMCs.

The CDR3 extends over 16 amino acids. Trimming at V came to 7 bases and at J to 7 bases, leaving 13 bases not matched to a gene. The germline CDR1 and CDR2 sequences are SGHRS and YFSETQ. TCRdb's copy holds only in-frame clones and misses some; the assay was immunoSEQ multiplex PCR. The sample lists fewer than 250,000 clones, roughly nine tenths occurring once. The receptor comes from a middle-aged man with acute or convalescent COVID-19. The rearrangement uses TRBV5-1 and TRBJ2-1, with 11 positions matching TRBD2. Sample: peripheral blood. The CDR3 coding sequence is TGCGCCAGCCGGATGACTAGCGGGGAAATTGGAAATGAGCAGTTCTTC. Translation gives CASRMTSGEIGNEQFF.